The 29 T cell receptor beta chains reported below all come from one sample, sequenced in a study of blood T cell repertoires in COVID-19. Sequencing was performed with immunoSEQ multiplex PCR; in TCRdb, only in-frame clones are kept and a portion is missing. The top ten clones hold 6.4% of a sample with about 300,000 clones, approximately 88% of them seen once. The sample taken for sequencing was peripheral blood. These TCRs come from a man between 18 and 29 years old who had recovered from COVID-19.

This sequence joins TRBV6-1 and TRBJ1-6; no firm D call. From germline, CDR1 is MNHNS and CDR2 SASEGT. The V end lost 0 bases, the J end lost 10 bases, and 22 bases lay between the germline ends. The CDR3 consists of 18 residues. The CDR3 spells CASSEAFPSGRAGSPLHF. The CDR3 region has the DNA TGTGCCAGCAGTGAAGCTTTTCCGTCGGGGAGGGCTGGCTCACCCCTCCACTTT.

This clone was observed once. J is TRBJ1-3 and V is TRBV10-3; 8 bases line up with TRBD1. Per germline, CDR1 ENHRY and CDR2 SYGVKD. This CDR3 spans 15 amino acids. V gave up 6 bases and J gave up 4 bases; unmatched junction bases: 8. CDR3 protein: CAISEDRELGNTIYF. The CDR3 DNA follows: TGTGCCATCAGCGAGGACAGGGAATTGGGAAACACCATATATTTT.

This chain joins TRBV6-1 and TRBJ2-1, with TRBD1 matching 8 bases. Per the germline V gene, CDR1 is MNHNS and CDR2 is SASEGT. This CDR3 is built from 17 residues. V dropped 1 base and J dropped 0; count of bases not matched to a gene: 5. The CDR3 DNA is TGTGCCAGCAGTGAAGGGTGGACAGGGAGCTCCTACAATGAGCAGTTCTTC. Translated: CASSEGWTGSSYNEQFF.

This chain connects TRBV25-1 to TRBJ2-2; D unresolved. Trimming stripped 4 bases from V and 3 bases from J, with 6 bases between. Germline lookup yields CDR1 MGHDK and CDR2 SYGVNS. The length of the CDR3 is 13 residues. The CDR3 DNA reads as TGTGCCAGCAGTGCCCTGTACACCGGGGAGCTGTTTTTT. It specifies CASSALYTGELFF. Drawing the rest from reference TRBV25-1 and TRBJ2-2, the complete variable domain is EADIYQTPRYLVIGTGKKITLECSQTMGHDKMYWYQQDPGMELHLIHYSYGVNSTEKGDLSSESTVSRIRTEHFPLTLESARPSHTSQYLCASSALYTGELFFGEGSRLTVL.

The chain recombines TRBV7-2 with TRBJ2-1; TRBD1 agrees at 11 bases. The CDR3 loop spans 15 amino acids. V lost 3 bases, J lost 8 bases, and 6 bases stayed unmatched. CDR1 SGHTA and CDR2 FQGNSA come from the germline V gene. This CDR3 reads CASSFRDRGVDEQFF. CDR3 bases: TGTGCCAGCAGCTTCCGGGACAGGGGGGTGGATGAGCAGTTCTTC.

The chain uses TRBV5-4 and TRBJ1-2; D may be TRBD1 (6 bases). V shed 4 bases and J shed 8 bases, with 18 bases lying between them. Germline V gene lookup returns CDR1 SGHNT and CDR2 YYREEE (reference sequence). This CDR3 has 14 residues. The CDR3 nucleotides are TGTGCCAGCAGCCCGGAGGGCAGGGGAGGGGGCTACACCTTC. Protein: CASSPEGRGGGYTF.

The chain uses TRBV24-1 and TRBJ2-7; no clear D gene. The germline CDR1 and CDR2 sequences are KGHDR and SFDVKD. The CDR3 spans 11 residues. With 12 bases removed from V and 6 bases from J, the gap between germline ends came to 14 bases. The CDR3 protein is CAAFEQFEQYF. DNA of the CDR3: TGTGCCGCCTTTGAACAGTTCGAGCAGTACTTC.

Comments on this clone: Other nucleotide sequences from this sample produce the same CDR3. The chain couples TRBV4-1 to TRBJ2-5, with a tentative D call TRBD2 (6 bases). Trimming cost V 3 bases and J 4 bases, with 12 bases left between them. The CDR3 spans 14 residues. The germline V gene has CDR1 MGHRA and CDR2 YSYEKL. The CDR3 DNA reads TGCGCCAGCAGCCAGGGGCAGGGAGGAGAGACCCAGTACTTC. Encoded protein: CASSQGQGGETQYF.

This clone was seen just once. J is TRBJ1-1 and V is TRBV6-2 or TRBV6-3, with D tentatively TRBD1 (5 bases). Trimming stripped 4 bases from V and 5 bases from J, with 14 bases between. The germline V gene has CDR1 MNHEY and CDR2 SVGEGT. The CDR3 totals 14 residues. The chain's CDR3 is CASSFPGRGTEAFF. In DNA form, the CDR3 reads TGTGCCAGCAGTTTCCCGGGGCGGGGGACTGAAGCTTTCTTT.

DNA of the CDR3: TGTGCCACGGGACAGAACTACGAGCAGTACTTC. Translating it yields CATGQNYEQYF. The rearrangement joins TRBV6-5 to TRBJ2-7; TRBD1 matches 7 bases. Trimming took 10 bases from V and 3 from J; bases not matched to a gene: 3. The CDR3 contains 11 residues. Germline values: CDR1 MNHEY, CDR2 SVGAGI.

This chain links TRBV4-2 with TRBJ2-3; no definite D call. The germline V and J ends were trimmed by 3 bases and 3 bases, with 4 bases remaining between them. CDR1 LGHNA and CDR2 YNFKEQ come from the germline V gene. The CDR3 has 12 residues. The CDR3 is CASSHQTDTQYF. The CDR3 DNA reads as TGTGCCAGCAGCCATCAGACAGATACGCAGTATTTT.

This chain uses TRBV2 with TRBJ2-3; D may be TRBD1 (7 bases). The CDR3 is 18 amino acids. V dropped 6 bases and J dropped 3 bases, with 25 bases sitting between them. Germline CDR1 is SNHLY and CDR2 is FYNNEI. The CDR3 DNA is TGTGCCAGCAGCCCACTTCTCCGGGGGACAGAGCGGACAGATACGCAGTATTTT. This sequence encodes CASSPLLRGTERTDTQYF.

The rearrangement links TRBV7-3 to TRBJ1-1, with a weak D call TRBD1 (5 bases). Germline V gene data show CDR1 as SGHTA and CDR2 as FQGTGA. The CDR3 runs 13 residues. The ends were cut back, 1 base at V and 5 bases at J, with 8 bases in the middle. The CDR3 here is CASSLNKGTEAFF. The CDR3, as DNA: TGTGCCAGCAGCTTAAATAAGGGGACTGAAGCTTTCTTT.

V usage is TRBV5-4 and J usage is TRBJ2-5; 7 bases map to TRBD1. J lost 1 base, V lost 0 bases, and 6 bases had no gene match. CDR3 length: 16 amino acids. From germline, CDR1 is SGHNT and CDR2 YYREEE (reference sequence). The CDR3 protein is CASSLGGGRAQETQYF. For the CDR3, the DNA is TGTGCCAGCAGCTTGGGAGGGGGCAGGGCCCAAGAGACCCAGTACTTC.

Here the CDR3 reads CASSFRAGVPYEQYF. CDR3 coding DNA: TGTGCCAGCAGCTTCAGAGCGGGAGTCCCCTACGAGCAGTACTTC. The chain couples TRBV5-6 to TRBJ2-7; 8 bases are a match to TRBD2. The CDR3 totals 15 residues. Germline CDR1 reads SGHDT; CDR2 reads YYEEEE. J lost 2 bases, V lost 2 bases, and 6 bases had no gene match.

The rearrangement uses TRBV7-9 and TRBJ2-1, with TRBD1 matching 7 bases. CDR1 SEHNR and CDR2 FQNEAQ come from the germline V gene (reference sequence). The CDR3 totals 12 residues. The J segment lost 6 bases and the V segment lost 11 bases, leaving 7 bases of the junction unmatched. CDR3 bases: TGTGCCTCGATCCAGGGGGTCAATGAGCAGTTCTTC. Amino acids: CASIQGVNEQFF.

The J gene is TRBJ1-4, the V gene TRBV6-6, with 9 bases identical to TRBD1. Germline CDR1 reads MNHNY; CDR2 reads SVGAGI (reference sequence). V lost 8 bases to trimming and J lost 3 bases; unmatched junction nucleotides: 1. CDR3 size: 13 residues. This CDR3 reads CASRTGANEKLFF. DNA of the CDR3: TGTGCCAGCCGGACAGGGGCTAATGAAAAACTGTTTTTT.

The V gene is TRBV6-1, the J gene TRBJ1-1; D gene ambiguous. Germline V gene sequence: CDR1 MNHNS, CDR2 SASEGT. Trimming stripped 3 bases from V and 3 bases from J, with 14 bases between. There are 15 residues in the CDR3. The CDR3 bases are TGTGCCAGCAGTGACGCGGGTAGGATTTACACTGAAGCTTTCTTT. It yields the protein CASSDAGRIYTEAFF.

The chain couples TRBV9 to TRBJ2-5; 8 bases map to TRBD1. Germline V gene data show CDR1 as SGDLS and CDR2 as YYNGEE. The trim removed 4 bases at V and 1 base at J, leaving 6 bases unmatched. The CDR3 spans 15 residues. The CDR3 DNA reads TGTGCCAGCAGCAACGGACAGGGCCCCCAAGAGACCCAGTACTTC. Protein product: CASSNGQGPQETQYF.

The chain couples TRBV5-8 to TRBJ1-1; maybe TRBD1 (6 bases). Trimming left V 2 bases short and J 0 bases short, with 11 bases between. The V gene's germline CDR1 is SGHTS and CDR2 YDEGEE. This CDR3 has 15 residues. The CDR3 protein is CASSFRGGVNTEAFF. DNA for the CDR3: TGTGCCAGCAGCTTCAGGGGCGGAGTGAACACTGAAGCTTTCTTT.

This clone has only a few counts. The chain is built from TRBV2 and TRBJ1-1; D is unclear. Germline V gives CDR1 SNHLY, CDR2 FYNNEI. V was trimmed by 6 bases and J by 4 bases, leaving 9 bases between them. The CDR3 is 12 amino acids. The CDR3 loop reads CASSLASTEAFF. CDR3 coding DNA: TGTGCCAGCAGCTTGGCTAGCACTGAAGCTTTCTTT.

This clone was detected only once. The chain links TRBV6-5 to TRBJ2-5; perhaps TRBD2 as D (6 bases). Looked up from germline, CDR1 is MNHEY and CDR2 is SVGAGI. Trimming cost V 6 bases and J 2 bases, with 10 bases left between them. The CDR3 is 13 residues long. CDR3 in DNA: TGTGCCAGCAGCCTAGCGTTTCAAGAGACCCAGTACTTC. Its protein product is CASSLAFQETQYF.

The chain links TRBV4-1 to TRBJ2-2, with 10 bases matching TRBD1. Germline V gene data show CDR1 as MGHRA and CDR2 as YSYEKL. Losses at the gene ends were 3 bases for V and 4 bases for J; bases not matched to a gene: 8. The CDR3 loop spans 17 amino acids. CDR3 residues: CASSHDWDRGFTGELFF. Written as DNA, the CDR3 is TGCGCCAGCAGCCACGATTGGGACAGGGGCTTCACCGGGGAGCTGTTTTTT.

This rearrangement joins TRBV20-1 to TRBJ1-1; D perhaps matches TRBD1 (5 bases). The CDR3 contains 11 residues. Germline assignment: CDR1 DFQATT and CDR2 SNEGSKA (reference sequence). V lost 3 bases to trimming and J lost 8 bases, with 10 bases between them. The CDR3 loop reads CSARTAPEAFF. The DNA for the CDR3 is TGCAGTGCTAGGACAGCACCCGAAGCTTTCTTT.

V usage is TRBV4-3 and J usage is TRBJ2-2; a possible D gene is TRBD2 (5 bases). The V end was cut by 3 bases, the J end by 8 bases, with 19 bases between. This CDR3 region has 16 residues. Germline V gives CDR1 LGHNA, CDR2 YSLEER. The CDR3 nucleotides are TGCGCCAGCAGCCAGGATTGGACTTTCTCCGGTGGGGAGCTGTTTTTT. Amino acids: CASSQDWTFSGGELFF.

CDR3 loop: CASSAGGVQPQHF. The CDR3 region has the DNA TGTGCCAGCAGCGCCGGGGGGGTTCAGCCCCAGCATTTT. The V and J genes are TRBV2 and TRBJ1-5; the D gene is possibly TRBD1 (5 bases). Trimming removed 6 bases from V and 6 bases from J, with 12 bases in between. This CDR3 comprises 13 residues. Looked up from germline, CDR1 is SNHLY and CDR2 is FYNNEI.

CDR3 coding DNA: TGTGCCAGCAGTGTTTCGGACAGGGGAGAGGCTGAAGCTTTCTTT. Its protein product is CASSVSDRGEAEAFF. The V call is TRBV25-1, the J call TRBJ1-1; 9 bases agree with TRBD1. Germline V lookup: CDR1 MGHDK, CDR2 SYGVNS. This CDR3 region has 15 residues. The ends lost 4 bases at V and 6 bases at J; junction bases unmatched: 9.

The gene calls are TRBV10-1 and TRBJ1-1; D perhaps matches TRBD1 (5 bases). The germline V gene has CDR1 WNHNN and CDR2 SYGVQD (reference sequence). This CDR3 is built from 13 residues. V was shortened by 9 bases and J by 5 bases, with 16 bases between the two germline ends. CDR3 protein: CARAGHDGTEAFF. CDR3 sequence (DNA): TGCGCCAGGGCCGGACACGACGGAACTGAAGCTTTCTTT.

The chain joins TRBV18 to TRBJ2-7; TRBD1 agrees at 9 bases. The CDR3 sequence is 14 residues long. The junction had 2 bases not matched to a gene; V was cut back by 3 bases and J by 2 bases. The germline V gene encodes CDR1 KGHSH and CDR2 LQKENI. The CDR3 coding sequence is TGTGCCAGCTCACCGGGACAGGGAGCCTACGAGCAGTACTTC. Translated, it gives CASSPGQGAYEQYF. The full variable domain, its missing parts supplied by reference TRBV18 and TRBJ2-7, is NAGVMQNPRHLVRRRGQEARLRCSPMKGHSHVYWYRQLPEEGLKFMVYLQKENIIDESGMPKERFSAEFPKEGPSILRIQQVVRGDSAAYFCASSPGQGAYEQYFGPGTRLTVT.